The TCR beta chain described here comes from a study of cytomegalovirus exposure and HLA in healthy donors. Study-wide points: Associated with cytomegalovirus, according to the listing, were 164 TCR beta chains. Trimming of TCR beta V- and J-genes showed a link, identified in a later analysis, to a missense DCLRE1C variant.

The CDR3 is 13 amino acids. Between the trimmed V and J ends, which lost 11 bases and 4 bases, there was a span of 15 bases. CDR1 ENHRY and CDR2 SYGVKD come from the germline V gene. As concerns this clone: Its matching antigen is unknown.

PCR employed 60 Vbeta and 13 Jbeta primers. Clones were sequenced by immunoSEQ multiplex PCR, and TCRdb holds only the in-frame ones, with some missing. The sample yields over 150,000 clones, more than 80% seen once. Input material: PBMCs. V usage is TRBV10-3 and J usage is TRBJ1-5; TRBD1 is a possible D gene (5 bases). The sequence was obtained from a man younger than 30 in good health and CMV-seronegative. The CDR3 DNA follows: TGTGCCTCCGCCCCGGCAGGGAATCAGCCCCAGCATTTT. Protein: CASAPAGNQPQHF.